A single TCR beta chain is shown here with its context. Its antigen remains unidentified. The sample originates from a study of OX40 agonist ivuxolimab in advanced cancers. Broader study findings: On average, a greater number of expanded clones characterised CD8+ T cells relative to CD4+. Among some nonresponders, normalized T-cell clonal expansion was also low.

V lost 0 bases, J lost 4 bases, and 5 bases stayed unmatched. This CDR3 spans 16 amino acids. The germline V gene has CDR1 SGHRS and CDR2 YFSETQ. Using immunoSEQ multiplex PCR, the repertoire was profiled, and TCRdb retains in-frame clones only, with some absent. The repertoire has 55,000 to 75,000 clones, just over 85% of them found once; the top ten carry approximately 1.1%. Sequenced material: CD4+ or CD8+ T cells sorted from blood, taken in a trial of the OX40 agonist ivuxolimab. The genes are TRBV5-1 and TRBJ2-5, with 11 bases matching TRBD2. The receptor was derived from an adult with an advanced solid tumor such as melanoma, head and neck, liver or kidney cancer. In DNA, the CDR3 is TGCGCCAGCAGCTTGGGACTAGCGGGAAACAGAGAGACCCAGTACTTC. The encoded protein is CASSLGLAGNRETQYF.